Sequencing of this T cell receptor (beta chain) was carried out in a study of cytomegalovirus exposure and HLA in healthy donors. Findings of the study overall: In a later analysis, V- and J-gene trimming of beta chains associated with a DCLRE1C missense variant, replicated independently.

Concerning this clone: The target antigen is unknown.

Primers included in the PCR were 60 Vbeta and 13 Jbeta primers. Only in-frame clones appear in the TCRdb table, and some are missing; sequencing was by immunoSEQ multiplex PCR. The sample lists 150,000 to 200,000 clones; about nine tenths were seen once. This receptor was obtained from a boy younger than 10 in good health and CMV-seronegative. Material: PBMCs.

The CDR3 sequence is CASSIGIRAGTSFSNQPQHF. CDR3 DNA sequence: TGTGCCAGTAGTATAGGAATCCGGGCGGGAACAAGTTTTAGCAATCAGCCCCAGCATTTT. This chain uses TRBV19 with TRBJ1-5, with D unresolved. This CDR3 spans 20 amino acids. Germline-derived CDR1 and CDR2 are LNHDA and SQIVND (reference sequence). Trimming took off 1 base at V and 0 bases at J, with 22 bases between the two ends.